This is a list of T cell receptor beta chains from one sample in a study of a mutant IDH1 vaccine in newly diagnosed glioma. No antigen has been assigned to these receptors. Sequencing used immunoSEQ multiplex PCR; TCRdb keeps in-frame clones, though not all of them. The sample has tens of thousands of clones, roughly 87% seen once. Material: PBMCs, obtained from a glioma patient whose treatment included an IDH1 peptide vaccine. Receptor source: a man aged 25 to 40 with glioma. Each CDR3 is given without its conserved first and last residue. The order of the fields is clone size, J gene, V gene, CDR3 protein. Rows give clone size only sometimes, using once, few, many, or a class for an expanded clone.

>NA|TRBJ1-5|TRBV19
ASSARDRGPEPQH
>once|TRBJ2-3|TRBV7-6
ASSFKAGGQITDTQY
>once|TRBJ2-2|TRBV5-6
ASSPTPVGTGELF
>NA|TRBJ2-6|TRBV5-1
ASSSSNVLT
>NA|TRBJ2-4|TRBV4-1
ASSPGLTGRYIQY
>NA|TRBJ2-1|TRBV6-4
ASSRLRGGNEQF
>NA|TRBJ1-2|TRBV27
ASSSMTGVVRGYT
>NA|TRBJ1-2|TRBV15
ATSRPPRSDGYT
>NA|TRBJ2-1|TRBV13
ASSPNLGPGDEQF
>NA|TRBJ2-2|TRBV27
ASSSRRTGELF
>NA|TRBJ2-7|TRBV11-2
ASSLYRDISYEQY
>NA|TRBJ1-2|TRBV30
AWSVSGYGYT
>NA|TRBJ1-2|TRBV5-5
ASSLKSPWYGYT
>NA|TRBJ2-5|TRBV5-1
ASSPGPSRGTWETQY
>NA|TRBJ1-3|TRBV6-5
ASSPSPFSGNTIY
>NA|TRBJ1-1|TRBV5-1
ASSLARVTGRDTEAF
>NA|TRBJ1-4|TRBV5-1
ASSLVGQNEKLF
>NA|TRBJ1-2|TRBV9
ASSVDSKDRGIYGYT
>NA|TRBJ2-3|TRBV6-5
ASNIAGGPTDTQY
>NA|TRBJ1-2|TRBV6-5
ASSSRQNPRDGYT
>NA|TRBJ2-2|TRBV2
ASSETGMNTGELF
>NA|TRBJ2-3|TRBV6-4
ASSDSSGGADTQY
>NA|TRBJ2-7|TRBV5-1
ASSILTGAAAEQY
>NA|TRBJ2-3|TRBV30
AWRLTETVNTQY
>NA|TRBJ2-1|TRBV13
ASSVEVDEQF
>once|TRBJ2-1|TRBV30
AWSVPGEQF
>NA|TRBJ2-1|TRBV29-1
SYWDSYNEQF
>NA|TRBJ2-1|TRBV5-4
ASQTAGSRKIF
>NA|TRBJ2-7|TRBV6-5
ASSPPGGGGYEQY
>NA|TRBJ2-7|TRBV4-1
ASSQGAAWGQLYEQY
>few|TRBJ1-3|TRBV7-9
ASSSWDTLSGNTIY
>NA|TRBJ1-1|TRBV9
ASSLRDTQGTEAF
>NA|TRBJ2-1|TRBV18
ASSLDRGNEQF
>NA|TRBJ1-1|TRBV5-1
ASSYGTENTEAF
>NA|TRBJ2-1|TRBV11-2
ASSSRGGNEQF